A single sample gave rise to the 28 T cell receptor beta chains below, sequenced in a study of cytomegalovirus exposure and HLA in healthy donors. PCR involved 60 Vbeta and 13 Jbeta primers. Sequencing was performed with immunoSEQ multiplex PCR; in TCRdb, only in-frame clones are kept and a portion is missing. This table holds about 170,000 clones, nearly 80% found once. Material: PBMCs. Receptors originate from a woman between 45 and 65 years old in good health and CMV-seropositive.

The V and J genes are TRBV28 and TRBJ2-7, with D possibly matching TRBD2 (7 bases). CDR1 and CDR2 (germline): MDHEN, SYDVKM. V was trimmed by 3 bases and J by 0 bases, leaving 21 bases between them. This CDR3 has 18 amino acids. This chain's CDR3 is CASSFPTSRGGASYEQYF. CDR3 nucleotide sequence: TGTGCCAGCAGTTTCCCCACCTCCCGCGGGGGCGCCTCCTACGAGCAGTACTTC.

The chain combines TRBV7-2 with TRBJ1-2; no firm D call. This CDR3 has 16 amino acids. CDR1 and CDR2 from the germline V gene are SGHTA and FQGNSA. The germline V and J ends were trimmed by 5 bases and 2 bases, with 18 bases remaining between them. CDR3: CASSPKAQATNYGYTF. In DNA form, the CDR3 reads TGTGCCAGCAGCCCAAAGGCGCAGGCGACGAACTATGGCTACACCTTC. Looking up the rest from reference TRBV7-2 and TRBJ1-2 gives the full variable domain: GAGVSQSPSNKVTEKGKDVELRCDPISGHTALYWYRQSLGQGLEFLIYFQGNSAPDKSGLPSDRFSAERTGGSVSTLTIQRTQQEDSAVYLCASSPKAQATNYGYTFGSGTRLTVV.

The genes are TRBV7-9 and TRBJ2-5, with 10 bases fitting TRBD1. The CDR3 has 15 residues. CDR1 SEHNR and CDR2 FQNEAQ come from the germline V gene (reference sequence). The trim removed 5 bases at V and 1 base at J, leaving 4 bases unmatched. The CDR3 sequence: CASSPRDRGQETQYF. The CDR3 DNA reads TGTGCCAGCAGCCCGAGGGACAGGGGCCAAGAGACCCAGTACTTC.

The rearrangement uses TRBV7-9 and TRBJ2-1, with 9 bases fitting TRBD1. V trimming: 5 bases; J trimming: 5 bases; junction bases outside the gene matches: 7. The CDR3 is made up of 15 amino acids. CDR1 is SEHNR and CDR2 is FQNEAQ in the germline V gene (reference sequence). The CDR3 DNA sequence: TGTGCCAGCAGCCCGGGACAGGGAGTACACAATGAGCAGTTCTTC. Protein sequence: CASSPGQGVHNEQFF.

The CDR3 here is CASSTQGVQETQYF. The CDR3 bases are TGTGCCAGCAGCACACAGGGAGTGCAAGAGACCCAGTACTTC. The chain links TRBV7-8 to TRBJ2-5, with a tentative D call TRBD1 (6 bases). The V and J ends lost 5 bases and 2 bases respectively, with 12 bases between them. This CDR3 region has 14 residues. From germline, CDR1 is SGHVS and CDR2 FQNEAQ.

This rearrangement joins TRBV7-9 to TRBJ2-2; D might be TRBD2 (6 bases). Looked up from germline, CDR1 is SEHNR and CDR2 is FQNEAQ (reference sequence). This CDR3 region has 15 residues. V lost 0 bases, J lost 6 bases, and 11 bases lay in between. CDR3 coding DNA: TGTGCCAGCAGCTTAGCCGGGTCGGGGGCCGGGGAGCTGTTTTTT. Translation: CASSLAGSGAGELFF.

The CDR3, as DNA: TGTGCCAGCAGCTCTATCCCCAGGACAGGGGGCGGTGAAAAACTGTTTTTT. Protein: CASSSIPRTGGGEKLFF. The chain combines TRBV7-6 with TRBJ1-4; the match to TRBD1 covers 11 bases. The CDR3 runs 17 residues. CDR1 and CDR2 from the germline V gene are SGHVS and FNYEAQ. V lost 4 bases to trimming and J lost 7 bases; unmatched junction nucleotides: 11.

The rearrangement uses TRBV7-2 and TRBJ2-1; TRBD2 aligns across 8 bases. The germline V gene has CDR1 SGHTA and CDR2 FQGNSA. The CDR3 length is 15 residues. The ends lost 5 bases at V and 3 bases at J; junction bases unmatched: 6. The CDR3 sequence: CASSPMGTSYNEQFF. Here the CDR3 DNA reads TGTGCCAGCAGCCCGATGGGGACTAGCTACAATGAGCAGTTCTTC.

V and J are TRBV7-9 and TRBJ1-1; D not certain. The V end lost 1 base, the J end lost 10 bases, and 22 bases lay between the germline ends. Germline V gives CDR1 SEHNR, CDR2 FQNEAQ (reference sequence). This CDR3 region has 16 residues. CDR3 region: CASSLGAGRVFPGAFF. DNA for the CDR3: TGTGCCAGCAGCTTAGGGGCTGGGAGGGTCTTCCCAGGAGCTTTCTTT.

The chain couples TRBV2 to TRBJ1-2, with D unclear. Germline lookup yields CDR1 SNHLY and CDR2 FYNNEI. The CDR3 length is 13 residues. Between the trimmed V and J ends, which lost 7 bases and 5 bases, there was a span of 14 bases. CDR3 region: CASIGQAGYGYTF. CDR3 bases: TGTGCCAGCATAGGTCAGGCGGGGTATGGCTACACCTTC.

This sequence joins TRBV5-1 and TRBJ2-5, with no clear D. The CDR3 is made up of 15 amino acids. Germline CDR1 and CDR2: SGHRS and YFSETQ. The V end lost 3 bases, the J end lost 2 bases, and 14 bases lay between the germline ends. The CDR3 spells CASSSRPELQETQYF. DNA for the CDR3: TGCGCCAGCAGCTCGCGCCCTGAACTTCAAGAGACCCAGTACTTC.

J is TRBJ2-7 and V is TRBV2; TRBD2 aligns across 7 bases. The CDR3 is 13 amino acids. V was clipped by 8 bases and J by 4 bases; unmatched bases: 8. Germline V lookup: CDR1 SNHLY, CDR2 FYNNEI. In DNA, the CDR3 is TGTGCCAGCGGGAGGGCTAGCGTGTACGAGCAGTACTTC. Its translation: CASGRASVYEQYF.

The CDR3 loop reads CASSLQGGSGNTIYF. The CDR3 coding sequence is TGTGCCAGCAGCCTACAGGGGGGCTCTGGAAACACCATATATTTT. J is TRBJ1-3 and V is TRBV7-9; 8 nucleotides line up with TRBD1. V lost 5 bases to trimming and J lost 0 bases; unmatched junction nucleotides: 3. CDR1 and CDR2 from the germline V gene are SEHNR and FQNEAQ (reference sequence). The CDR3 length is 15 residues. Looking up the rest from reference TRBV7-9 and TRBJ1-3 gives the full variable domain: DTGVSQNPRHKITKRGQNVTFRCDPISEHNRLYWYRQTLGQGPEFLTYFQNEAQLEKSRLLSDRFSAERPKGSFSTLEIQRTEQGDSAMYLCASSLQGGSGNTIYFGEGSWLTVV.

The sample holds a few counts of this clone. This rearrangement joins TRBV6-1 to TRBJ1-5, with 9 bases lining up with TRBD1. V lost 8 bases to trimming and J lost 11 bases; unmatched junction nucleotides: 13. In germline, CDR1 is MNHNS, CDR2 SASEGT. CDR3 length: 14 residues. The CDR3 sequence: CASRRDREYGSQHF. Written as DNA, the CDR3 is TGTGCCAGCCGACGGGACAGGGAATACGGGTCCCAGCATTTT.

The gene calls are TRBV20-1 and TRBJ1-1; D remains unclear. With 6 bases removed from V and 1 base from J, the gap between germline ends came to 6 bases. Germline V gene sequence: CDR1 DFQATT, CDR2 SNEGSKA (reference sequence). The CDR3 totals 11 residues. CDR3 sequence (DNA): TGCAGTGCCCTAAGGAACACTGAAGCTTTCTTT. Protein product: CSALRNTEAFF.

The chain recombines TRBV2 with TRBJ1-3, with D possibly TRBD1 on 5 matching bases. The germline V gene has CDR1 SNHLY and CDR2 FYNNEI. The V gene lost 5 bases and the J gene lost 0 bases, with 11 bases spanning the gap. The CDR3 loop spans 15 amino acids. The CDR3 loop is CASSLTGASGNTIYF. CDR3 in DNA: TGTGCCAGCAGTTTAACAGGAGCCTCTGGAAACACCATATATTTT.

This clone was detected only a few times. J is TRBJ1-1 and V is TRBV6-5; a possible D gene is TRBD1 (5 bases). The CDR3 is 15 amino acids. The germline gives CDR1 MNHEY, CDR2 SVGAGI. The V end lost 2 bases, the J end lost 1 base, and 11 bases lay between the germline ends. CDR3 in amino acids: CASSYQQDTNTEAFF. The CDR3 DNA reads as TGTGCCAGCAGTTACCAGCAGGACACGAACACTGAAGCTTTCTTT.

The V gene is TRBV5-4, the J gene TRBJ2-7; 11 positions agree with TRBD2. With 3 bases clipped from V and 1 base from J, the junction kept 9 bases outside the gene matches. Germline V lookup: CDR1 SGHNT, CDR2 YYREEE (reference sequence). The CDR3 has 17 amino acids. CDR3 DNA: TGTGCCAGCAGCTACTCCCCCGGGACTAGCGGTTCCTACGAGCAGTACTTC. Translating gives CASSYSPGTSGSYEQYF. Full variable domain (missing parts from reference TRBV5-4 and TRBJ2-7): ETGVTQSPTHLIKTRGQQVTLRCSSQSGHNTVSWYQQALGQGPQFIFQYYREEENGRGNFPPRFSGLQFPNYSSELNVNALELDDSALYLCASSYSPGTSGSYEQYFGPGTRLTVT.

This clone showed up just a few times. J is TRBJ2-5 and V is TRBV7-2; possibly TRBD2 for D (6 bases). Trimming stripped 5 bases from V and 1 base from J, with 17 bases between. In germline, CDR1 is SGHTA, CDR2 FQGNSA. The CDR3 runs 16 residues. The CDR3 DNA reads as TGTGCCAGCAGCCCAGGACTCGGGGGAGGCCAAGAGACCCAGTACTTC. Its translation: CASSPGLGGGQETQYF.

V and J are TRBV6-1 and TRBJ2-3; D uncertain. Germline V gives CDR1 MNHNS, CDR2 SASEGT. The CDR3 totals 12 residues. Trimming stripped 4 bases from V and 6 bases from J, with 8 bases between. CDR3 in DNA: TGTGCCAGCAGTGCAGGCTCTGATACGCAGTATTTT. Protein: CASSAGSDTQYF.

V is TRBV15 and J is TRBJ2-3; 9 nucleotides match TRBD2. Germline CDR1 LNHNV, CDR2 YYDKDF (reference sequence). The CDR3 runs 16 residues. Unmatched junction bases numbered 6, after V lost 1 base and J lost 4 bases. Written as DNA, the CDR3 is TGTGCCACCAGCAGAGTTAGCGGGAGTCGGGCAGATACGCAGTATTTT. Its protein product is CATSRVSGSRADTQYF.

The chain combines TRBV7-2 with TRBJ2-7, with 9 bases matching TRBD1. The V and J ends lost 4 bases and 1 base, in that order; junction bases with no gene match: 5. This CDR3 spans 15 amino acids. In germline, CDR1 is SGHTA, CDR2 FQGNSA. The CDR3 nucleotides read TGTGCCAGCAGCTCCACAGGGGGCTGGTCCTACGAGCAGTACTTC. Translation: CASSSTGGWSYEQYF.

The chain combines TRBV6-5 with TRBJ1-1; 8 bases align to TRBD1. The V segment lost 10 bases and the J segment 4 bases; nucleotides outside the gene matches: 8. CDR1 MNHEY and CDR2 SVGAGI come from the germline V gene. The CDR3 has 13 residues. CDR3 nucleotide sequence: TGTGCCATCGGGGAACAGGGGGGCACTGAAGCTTTCTTT. Its translation is CAIGEQGGTEAFF.

CDR3 loop: CASRTGSRDYEQYF. CDR3 nucleotides: TGTGCCAGCCGAACAGGGTCTAGGGACTACGAGCAGTACTTC. The V and J genes are TRBV6-5 and TRBJ2-5; possibly TRBD1 for D (6 bases). The DNA end is a closer match to TRBJ2-7, so the J assignment may be wrong. The CDR3 loop spans 14 amino acids. The V gene's germline CDR1 is MNHEY and CDR2 SVGAGI.

This chain links TRBV4-1 with TRBJ2-1; 8 bases align to TRBD2. The CDR3 has 13 amino acids. Germline V gene sequence: CDR1 MGHRA, CDR2 YSYEKL. J gave up 10 bases and V 1 base, and 3 bases lay outside the gene matches. Here the CDR3 reads CASSQVPSGEQFF. DNA for the CDR3: TGCGCCAGCAGCCAAGTTCCTAGCGGGGAGCAGTTCTTC.

The chain is built from TRBV21-1 and TRBJ2-3; TRBD2, the table's D call, lacks a check against the DNA. TRBV21-1 is recorded as a pseudogene. The CDR3 consists of 21 residues. CDR3 sequence (DNA): TGTGCCGACATAGGTGACAGTTCCCTAGCGTCCCCAGACTTGCGGTTAGATACGCAGTATTTT. Translation gives CADIGDSSLASPDLRLDTQYF.

In this sample, this clone turned up a few times. CDR3 sequence (DNA): TGCGCCTCATCCCCCCGAGCGGGGACAGGTGCAGATACGCAGTATTTT. It codes for CASSPRAGTGADTQYF. The V and J genes are TRBV5-1 and TRBJ2-3; TRBD1 is a possible D gene (8 bases). The CDR3 totals 16 residues. CDR1 is SGHRS, CDR2 YFSETQ, per germline. Between the trimmed V and J ends, which lost 10 bases and 4 bases, there was a span of 25 bases.

The V and J genes are TRBV5-4 and TRBJ1-3; a weak D match, TRBD1 (5 bases). V was trimmed by 0 bases and J by 4 bases, leaving 8 bases between them. Germline CDR1 and CDR2: SGHNT and YYREEE (reference sequence). The CDR3 loop spans 14 amino acids. The CDR3: CASSLVRAGNTIYF. The DNA of the CDR3 is TGTGCCAGCAGCTTGGTCAGGGCCGGAAACACCATATATTTT.